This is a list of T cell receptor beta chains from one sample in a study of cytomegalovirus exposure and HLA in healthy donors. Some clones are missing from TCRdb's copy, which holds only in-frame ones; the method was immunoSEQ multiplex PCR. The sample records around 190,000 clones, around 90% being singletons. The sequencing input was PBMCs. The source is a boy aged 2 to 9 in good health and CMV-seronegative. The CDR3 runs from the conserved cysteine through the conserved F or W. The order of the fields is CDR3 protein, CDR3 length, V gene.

CASSFSGSLDTQYF | 14 | TRBV7-9
CASSLTAQRDLYEQFF | 16 | TRBV4-1
CASSLREGHTDTQYF | 15 | TRBV28
CATSRARGQGVNEQYF | 16 | TRBV15
CASSRGPRGRRLDGDTF | 17 | TRBV28
CARSLAEGVWAKNIQYF | 17 | TRBV5-3
CASSSLPTGAGNTIYF | 16 | TRBV28
CASSLSFQRGIYNEQFF | 17 | TRBV7-3
CASSLIRGEAKTQYF | 15 | TRBV7-9
CAWSVGDRGPPLHF | 14 | TRBV30